Presented here are 10 T cell receptor beta chains from one specimen sequenced in a study of blood T cell repertoires in COVID-19. Produced via immunoSEQ multiplex PCR; TCRdb's table is partial and in-frame only. The repertoire holds tens of thousands of clones, with roughly 91% as singletons. The sample was peripheral blood. These receptors all stem from a human donor in a cohort sampled during active COVID-19.

In DNA form, the CDR3 reads TGTGCCAGCAGCCCCGGCGCCCGACTCTCCTACGAGCAGTACTTC. It yields the protein CASSPGARLSYEQYF. The V gene is TRBV6-5, the J gene TRBJ2-7; D uncertain. This CDR3 is 15 amino acids long. Germline V lookup: CDR1 MNHEY, CDR2 SVGAGI. Trimming stripped 6 bases from V and 0 bases from J, with 15 bases between.

The chain carries TRBV19 and TRBJ2-3; D is undetermined. The germline V and J ends were trimmed by 9 bases and 1 base, with 11 bases remaining between them. Germline V gene data show CDR1 as LNHDA and CDR2 as SQIVND (reference sequence). The CDR3 loop spans 13 amino acids. CDR3 loop: CASLMSGTDTQYF. CDR3 in DNA: TGTGCCAGCCTGATGTCAGGCACAGATACGCAGTATTTT.

The gene calls are TRBV19 and TRBJ2-2; the D gene is possibly TRBD1 (6 bases). The germline CDR1 and CDR2 sequences are LNHDA and SQIVND (reference sequence). Trimming stripped 4 bases from V and 7 bases from J, with 13 bases between. The CDR3 contains 14 residues. CDR3 sequence reads: CASSRTAPVGELFF. The CDR3, as DNA: TGTGCCAGTAGTAGGACAGCTCCAGTCGGGGAGCTGTTTTTT.

This clone was picked up one time. The chain couples TRBV19 to TRBJ1-1, with TRBD1 matching 10 bases. Looked up from germline, CDR1 is LNHDA and CDR2 is SQIVND (reference sequence). The CDR3 consists of 16 residues. After removal of 6 bases from V and 5 bases from J, the junction contained 12 bases not matched to a gene. This chain's CDR3 is CASRDRTGGMGTEAFF. The DNA of the CDR3 is TGTGCCAGTAGGGACCGGACAGGGGGTATGGGAACTGAAGCTTTCTTT.

V gene TRBV11-2 combines with J gene TRBJ1-2; D gene unclear. The CDR3 is 13 amino acids. Per germline, CDR1 SGHAT and CDR2 FQNNGV. The V end lost 0 bases, the J end lost 11 bases, and 13 bases lay between the germline ends. The CDR3 region is CASSLDQETHYTF. CDR3 sequence (DNA): TGTGCCAGCAGCTTAGATCAAGAGACACATTACACCTTC.

J is TRBJ1-3 and V is TRBV5-1; D gene uncertain. CDR3 length equals 17 residues. Between the trimmed V and J ends, which lost 0 bases and 0 bases, there was a span of 13 bases. Germline V lookup: CDR1 SGHRS, CDR2 YFSETQ. Here the CDR3 DNA reads TGCGCCAGCAGCTTGGCGGGAGTCGTTAACTCTGGAAACACCATATATTTT. This sequence encodes CASSLAGVVNSGNTIYF.

This sequence joins TRBV28 and TRBJ1-6; a weak D match, TRBD1 (5 bases). The CDR3 has 16 amino acids. Germline CDR1 reads MDHEN; CDR2 reads SYDVKM. Trimming stripped 7 bases from V and 10 bases from J, with 23 bases between. The CDR3, as DNA: TGTGCCAGCAACACCAGGACAAGGTTCGATGAGTCACCCCTCCACTTT. As protein: CASNTRTRFDESPLHF.

This chain connects TRBV12-3 or TRBV12-4 to TRBJ2-5; a weak D match, TRBD2 (6 bases). The CDR3 is 11 residues long. The ends were cut back, 8 bases at V and 7 bases at J, with 11 bases in the middle. CDR3 nucleotide sequence: TGTGCCAGCGGAGGGGTTGGGACCCAGTACTTC. Translated: CASGGVGTQYF.

The rearrangement uses TRBV5-1 and TRBJ1-1; no definite D call. Trimming stripped 2 bases from V and 1 base from J, with 9 bases between. The CDR3 totals 14 residues. Germline loops: CDR1 SGHRS, CDR2 YFSETQ. CDR3 sequence (DNA): TGCGCCAGCAGCTTAACGCACTCGAACACTGAAGCTTTCTTT. Translation gives CASSLTHSNTEAFF.

The gene calls are TRBV11-2 and TRBJ2-1; 11 bases agree with TRBD2. This CDR3 has 16 amino acids. The germline V gene encodes CDR1 SGHAT and CDR2 FQNNGV. The junction had 10 bases not matched to a gene; V was cut back by 5 bases and J by 7 bases. CDR3 in amino acids: CASSAFASGGQNEQFF. The CDR3 nucleotides are TGTGCCAGCAGCGCCTTTGCTAGCGGGGGGCAGAATGAGCAGTTCTTC.